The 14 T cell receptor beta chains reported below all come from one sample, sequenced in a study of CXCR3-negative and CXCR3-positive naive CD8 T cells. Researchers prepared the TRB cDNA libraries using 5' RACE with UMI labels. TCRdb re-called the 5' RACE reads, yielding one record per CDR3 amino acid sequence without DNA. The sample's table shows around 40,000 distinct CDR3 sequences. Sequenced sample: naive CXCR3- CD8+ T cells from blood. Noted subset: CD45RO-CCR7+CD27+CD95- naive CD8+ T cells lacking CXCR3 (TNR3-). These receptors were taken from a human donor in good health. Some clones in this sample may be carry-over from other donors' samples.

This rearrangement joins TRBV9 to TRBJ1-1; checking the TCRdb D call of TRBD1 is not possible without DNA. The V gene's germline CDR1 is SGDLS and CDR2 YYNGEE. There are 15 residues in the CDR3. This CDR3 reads CASSAGPGASTEAFF.

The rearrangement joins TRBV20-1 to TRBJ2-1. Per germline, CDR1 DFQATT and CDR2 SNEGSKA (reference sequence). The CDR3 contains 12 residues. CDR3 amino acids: CSASRFDNEQFF.

The CDR3 sequence: CASSYGWNQPQHF. The V call is TRBV6-2 or TRBV6-3, the J call TRBJ1-5. This CDR3 comprises 13 residues. Germline lookup yields CDR1 MNHEY and CDR2 SVGEGT.

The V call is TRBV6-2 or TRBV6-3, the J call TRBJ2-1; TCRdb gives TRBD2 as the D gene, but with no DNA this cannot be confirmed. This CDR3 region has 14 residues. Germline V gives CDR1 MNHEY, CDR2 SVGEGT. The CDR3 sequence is CASSYRGDWNEQFF.

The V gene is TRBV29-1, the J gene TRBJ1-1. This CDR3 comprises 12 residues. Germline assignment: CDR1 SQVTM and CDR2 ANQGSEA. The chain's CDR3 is CSVPEGPDEAFF.

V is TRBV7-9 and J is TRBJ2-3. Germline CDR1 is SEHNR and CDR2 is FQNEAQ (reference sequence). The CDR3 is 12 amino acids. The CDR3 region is CASRLIGDTQYF.

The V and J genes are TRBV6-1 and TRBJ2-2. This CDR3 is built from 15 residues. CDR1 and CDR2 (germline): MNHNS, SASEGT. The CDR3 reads CASSADPESTGELFF.

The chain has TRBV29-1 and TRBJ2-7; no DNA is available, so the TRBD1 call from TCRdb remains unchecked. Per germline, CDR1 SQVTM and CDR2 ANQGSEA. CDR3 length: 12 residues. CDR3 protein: CSVSQGTYEQYF.

The CDR3 sequence is CASSSGTGAGNEQFF. The J gene is TRBJ2-1, the V gene TRBV5-1; TCRdb returns TRBD1, unconfirmable since there is no DNA. CDR1 and CDR2 (germline): SGHRS, YFSETQ. There are 15 residues in the CDR3.

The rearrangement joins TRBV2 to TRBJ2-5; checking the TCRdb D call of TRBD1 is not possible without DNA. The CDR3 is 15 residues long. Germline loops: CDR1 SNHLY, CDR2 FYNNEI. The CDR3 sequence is CASSVGTTTQETQYF.

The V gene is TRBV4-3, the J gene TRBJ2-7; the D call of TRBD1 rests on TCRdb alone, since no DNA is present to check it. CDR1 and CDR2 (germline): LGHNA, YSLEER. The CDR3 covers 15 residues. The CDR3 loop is CASSQEAGVTYEQYF.

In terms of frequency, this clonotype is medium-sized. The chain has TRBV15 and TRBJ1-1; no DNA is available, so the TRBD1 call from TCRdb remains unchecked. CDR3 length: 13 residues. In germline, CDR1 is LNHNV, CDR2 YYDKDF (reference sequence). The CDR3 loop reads CATRDRGIPEAFF.

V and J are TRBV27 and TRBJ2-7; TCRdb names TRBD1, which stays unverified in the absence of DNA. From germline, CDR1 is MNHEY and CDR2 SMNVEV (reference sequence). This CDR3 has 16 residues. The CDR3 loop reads CASSELPGQPSYEQYF.

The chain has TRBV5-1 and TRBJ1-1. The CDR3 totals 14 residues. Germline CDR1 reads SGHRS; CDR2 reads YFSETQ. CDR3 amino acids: CASSPSEETAEAFF.